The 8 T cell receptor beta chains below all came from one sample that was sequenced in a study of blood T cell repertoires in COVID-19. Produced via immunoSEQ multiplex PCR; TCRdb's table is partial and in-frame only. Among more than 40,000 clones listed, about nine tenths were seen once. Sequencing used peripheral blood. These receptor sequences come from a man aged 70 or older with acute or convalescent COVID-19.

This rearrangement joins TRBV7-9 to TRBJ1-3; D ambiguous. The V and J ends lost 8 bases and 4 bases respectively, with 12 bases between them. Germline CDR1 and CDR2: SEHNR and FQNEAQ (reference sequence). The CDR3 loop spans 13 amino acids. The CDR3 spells CASFQATGNTIYF. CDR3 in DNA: TGTGCCAGCTTTCAGGCGACCGGAAACACCATATATTTT.

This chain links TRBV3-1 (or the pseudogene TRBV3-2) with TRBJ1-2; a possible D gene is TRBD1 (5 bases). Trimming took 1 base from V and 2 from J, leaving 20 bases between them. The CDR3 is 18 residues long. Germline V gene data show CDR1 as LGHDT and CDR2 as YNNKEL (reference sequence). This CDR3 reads CASSQGVPAGGGNYGYTF. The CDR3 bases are TGTGCCAGCAGCCAAGGCGTCCCCGCCGGGGGGGGGAACTATGGCTACACCTTC.

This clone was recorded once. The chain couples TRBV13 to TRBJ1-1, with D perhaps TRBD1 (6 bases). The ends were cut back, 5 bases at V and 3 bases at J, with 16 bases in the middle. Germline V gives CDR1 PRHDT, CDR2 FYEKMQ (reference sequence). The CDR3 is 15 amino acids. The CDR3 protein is CASSNRGRGDTEAFF. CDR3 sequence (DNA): TGTGCCAGCAGCAATAGGGGGAGGGGCGACACTGAAGCTTTCTTT.

DNA of the CDR3: TGTGCCAGCAGCTCCGGGACTAGCGGGGGCAATGAGCAGTTCTTC. It encodes CASSSGTSGGNEQFF. The gene calls are TRBV5-4 and TRBJ2-1, with TRBD2 matching 14 bases. The CDR3 extends over 15 amino acids. Per germline, CDR1 SGHNT and CDR2 YYREEE (reference sequence). V lost 3 bases, J lost 6 bases, and 2 bases stayed unmatched.

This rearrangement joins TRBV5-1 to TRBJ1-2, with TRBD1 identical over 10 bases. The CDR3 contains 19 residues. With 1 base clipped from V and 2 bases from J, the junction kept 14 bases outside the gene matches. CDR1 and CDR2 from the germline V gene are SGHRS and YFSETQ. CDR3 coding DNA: TGCGCCAGCAGCTTGAACTTCGATTCGACAGGGGGCTTGAACTATGGCTACACCTTC. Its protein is CASSLNFDSTGGLNYGYTF. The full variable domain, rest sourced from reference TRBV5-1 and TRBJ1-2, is KAGVTQTPRYLIKTRGQQVTLSCSPISGHRSVSWYQQTPGQGLQFLFEYFSETQRNKGNFPGRFSGRQFSNSRSEMNVSTLELGDSALYLCASSLNFDSTGGLNYGYTFGSGTRLTVV.

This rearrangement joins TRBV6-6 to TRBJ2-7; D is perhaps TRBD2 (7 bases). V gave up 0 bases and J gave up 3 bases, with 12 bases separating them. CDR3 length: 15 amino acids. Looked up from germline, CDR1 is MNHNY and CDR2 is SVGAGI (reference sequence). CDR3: CASSYSGGPRYEQYF. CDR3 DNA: TGTGCCAGCAGTTACTCGGGGGGGCCCCGCTACGAGCAGTACTTC.

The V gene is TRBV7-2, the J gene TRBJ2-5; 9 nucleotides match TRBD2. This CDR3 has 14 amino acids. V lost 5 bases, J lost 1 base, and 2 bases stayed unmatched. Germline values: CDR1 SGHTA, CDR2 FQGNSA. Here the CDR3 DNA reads TGTGCCAGCAGCATGGGACTAGCCCAAGAGACCCAGTACTTC. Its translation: CASSMGLAQETQYF.

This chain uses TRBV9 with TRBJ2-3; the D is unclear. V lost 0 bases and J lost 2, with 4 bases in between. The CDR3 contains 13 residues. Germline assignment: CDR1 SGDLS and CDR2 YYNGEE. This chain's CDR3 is CASSVGATDTQYF. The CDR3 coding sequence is TGTGCCAGCAGCGTAGGGGCCACAGATACGCAGTATTTT.